A selection of T cell receptor beta chains follows, all from one sample in a study of graft-versus-host responses after intestinal transplantation. Profiled with immunoSEQ multiplex PCR; TCRdb holds only in-frame clones, not every one. The sample has tens of thousands of clones; about four fifths are singletons. The antigens for these receptors are not known. The sequencing here drew on unstimulated CD4+ T cells sorted from spleen or lymph node cells, taken before transplant. These receptors originate from a human donor who was the organ donor for an intestinal transplant. Both conserved end residues are part of each CDR3. Fields, in order: CDR3 length, clone size, V gene, J gene, D gene, CDR3 protein, CDR3 DNA. A D gene is named only where the DNA matches it firmly. Expanded clones are given a class, and other clones once, few, many or no size at all.

14	NA	TRBV4-1	TRBJ2-7	NA	CASSHSASTYEQYF	TGCGCCAGCAGCCACTCTGCCAGTACCTACGAGCAGTACTTC
19	NA	TRBV27	TRBJ2-2	TRBD2	CASSQTGARTSGGTGELFF	TGTGCCAGCAGTCAAACTGGAGCCAGGACTAGCGGGGGCACCGGGGAGCTGTTTTTT
17	few	TRBV5-1	TRBJ2-1	TRBD2	CASSLGGLAGVHNEQFF	TGCGCCAGCAGCTTGGGGGGACTAGCGGGAGTCCACAATGAGCAGTTCTTC
18	NA	TRBV19	TRBJ2-3	TRBD2	CASSIHLAGVGPTDTQYF	TGTGCCAGTAGTATTCATCTAGCGGGAGTTGGGCCCACAGATACGCAGTATTTT
15	NA	TRBV19	TRBJ1-4	TRBD1	CASSITGTGGEKLFF	TGTGCCAGTAGTATCACCGGGACAGGGGGAGAAAAACTGTTTTTT
14	NA	TRBV10-3	TRBJ2-7	TRBD2	CAISRAGSSYEQYF	TGTGCCATCAGTCGAGCGGGAAGCTCCTACGAGCAGTACTTC
12	NA	TRBV30	TRBJ2-7	TRBD1	CAWSRDRYEQYF	TGTGCCTGGAGTCGGGACAGATACGAGCAGTACTTC
11	NA	TRBV9	TRBJ2-3	NA	CASSAADTQYF	TGTGCCAGCAGCGCGGCAGATACGCAGTATTTT
19	NA	TRBV13	TRBJ2-5	TRBD1	CASSLRDRGRAEYRETQYF	TGTGCCAGCAGCCTCCGGGACAGGGGGCGCGCTGAGTATAGGGAGACCCAGTACTTC
14	NA	TRBV28	TRBJ2-3	TRBD2	CASRLSGISDTQYF	TGTGCCAGCAGACTTAGCGGGATCTCAGATACGCAGTATTTT
15	NA	TRBV2	TRBJ2-3	NA	CASSEGAGLRDTQYF	TGTGCCAGCAGTGAGGGGGCAGGGTTGAGAGATACGCAGTATTTT
17	NA	TRBV4-1	TRBJ2-1	NA	CASSQDGTYTYNNEQFF	TGCGCCAGCAGCCAAGATGGGACGTACACCTACAACAATGAGCAGTTCTTC
14	NA	TRBV19	TRBJ2-2	TRBD1	CASNTGANTGELFF	TGTGCCAGTAATACAGGGGCGAACACCGGGGAGCTGTTTTTT
15	NA	TRBV10-1	TRBJ2-3	TRBD1	CASSVGTGGRGTQYF	TGCGCCAGCAGTGTCGGGACAGGGGGCCGAGGTACGCAGTATTTT
16	NA	TRBV9	TRBJ2-2	NA	CASSERTILNTGELFF	TGTGCCAGCAGCGAGAGGACTATCTTGAACACCGGGGAGCTGTTTTTT
14	NA	TRBV27	TRBJ2-3	NA	CASALVTNTDTQYF	TGTGCCAGCGCCCTTGTTACCAATACAGATACGCAGTATTTT
13	NA	TRBV30	TRBJ1-3	NA	CAWSRSSGNTIYF	TGTGCCTGGAGTAGAAGCTCTGGAAACACCATATATTTT
14	NA	TRBV19	TRBJ2-1	TRBD2	CASSRPGGYNEQFF	TGTGCCAGTAGTAGGCCGGGAGGCTACAATGAGCAGTTCTTC
12	NA	TRBV27	TRBJ1-1	NA	CASNGVNTEAFF	TGTGCCAGCAACGGGGTAAACACTGAAGCTTTCTTT
17	few	TRBV14	TRBJ2-5	TRBD2	CASSQERLGVPGGTQYF	TGTGCCAGCAGCCAAGAGAGGTTGGGGGTCCCGGGGGGGACCCAGTACTTC
14	NA	TRBV27	TRBJ2-5	TRBD2	CASSTGTSGETQYF	TGTGCCAGCAGTACTGGGACTAGTGGAGAGACCCAGTACTTC
17	NA	TRBV7-8	TRBJ2-3	NA	CASSLEGVSTSTDTQYF	TGTGCCAGCAGCTTAGAGGGAGTTTCCACTAGCACAGATACGCAGTATTTT
13	NA	TRBV6-1	TRBJ1-5	NA	CASTREPNQPQHF	TGTGCCAGCACTCGGGAACCGAATCAGCCCCAGCATTTT
14	NA	TRBV12-5	TRBJ1-2	NA	CASGLRGLNYGYTF	TGTGCTAGTGGTTTGAGGGGATTAAACTATGGCTACACCTTC
13	once	TRBV27	TRBJ1-2	NA	CASSFRGTYGYTF	TGTGCCAGCAGTTTTCGGGGAACCTATGGCTACACCTTC
15	NA	TRBV7-2	TRBJ2-7	TRBD1	CASSFSGTGYYEQYF	TGTGCCAGCAGTTTCTCCGGGACAGGGTACTACGAGCAGTACTTC
14	once	TRBV19	TRBJ1-1	TRBD1	CASSPQGANTEAFF	TGTGCCAGTAGTCCACAGGGGGCTAACACTGAAGCTTTCTTT
18	NA	TRBV4-3	TRBJ1-4	TRBD1	CASSQDPPRTGVFEKLFF	TGCGCCAGCAGCCAAGATCCCCCCCGGACAGGGGTGTTCGAAAAACTGTTTTTT
13	NA	TRBV9	TRBJ2-2	TRBD2	CASSGGRAGELFF	TGTGCCAGCAGCGGCGGGAGGGCCGGGGAGCTGTTTTTT
13	NA	TRBV6-5	TRBJ1-2	TRBD1	CASSQGGHYGYTF	TGTGCCAGCAGCCAAGGGGGCCACTATGGCTACACCTTC
17	NA	TRBV9	TRBJ2-3	TRBD2	CASSVGLAGSSTDTQYF	TGTGCCAGCAGCGTGGGACTAGCGGGTTCTAGCACAGATACGCAGTATTTT
17	NA	TRBV7-2	TRBJ2-6	TRBD2	CASSQLAWPSGANVLTF	TGTGCCAGCAGCCAACTAGCGTGGCCCTCTGGGGCCAACGTCCTGACTTTC
15	NA	TRBV27	TRBJ1-5	TRBD1	CASSSRDRTNQPQHF	TGTGCCAGCAGTTCCCGGGACAGGACGAATCAGCCCCAGCATTTT
15	NA	TRBV7-9	TRBJ1-2	TRBD1	CASSLGTGVIYGYTF	TGTGCCAGCAGCTTAGGAACAGGGGTTATCTATGGCTACACCTTC
12	NA	TRBV5-1	TRBJ1-4	TRBD1	CASSLGGGKLFF	TGCGCCAGCAGCTTGGGAGGGGGCAAACTGTTTTTT
18	few	TRBV28	TRBJ2-6	NA	CASSHKRGTQSGANVLTF	TGTGCCAGCAGTCACAAACGGGGGACCCAGTCTGGGGCCAACGTCCTGACTTTC
15	NA	TRBV5-1	TRBJ2-3	TRBD2	CASSSVSGSTDTQYF	TGCGCCAGCAGCTCTGTTAGCGGGAGCACAGATACGCAGTATTTT
16	NA	TRBV11-2	TRBJ2-3	NA	CASSLVAAPYADTQYF	TGTGCCAGCAGCTTAGTTGCAGCGCCCTATGCTGATACGCAGTATTTT
14	NA	TRBV6-6	TRBJ1-2	TRBD1	CASSSRGRLDGYTF	TGTGCCAGCAGTTCTAGGGGGCGGTTAGATGGCTACACCTTC
13	NA	TRBV9	TRBJ2-3	NA	CASSVGSTDTQYF	TGTGCCAGCAGCGTAGGGAGCACAGATACGCAGTATTTT
14	few	TRBV6-1	TRBJ2-1	TRBD2	CASTWVSGGNEQFF	TGTGCCAGCACCTGGGTTAGCGGGGGGAATGAGCAGTTCTTC
19	NA	TRBV7-2	TRBJ1-2	TRBD1	CASSQWPPQPGQGSYGYTF	TGTGCCAGCAGCCAATGGCCCCCCCAACCGGGACAGGGGAGCTATGGCTACACCTTC
14	NA	TRBV7-9	TRBJ1-1	NA	CASTLQGLNTEAFF	TGTGCCAGCACCTTGCAGGGATTGAACACTGAAGCTTTCTTT
16	NA	TRBV7-2	TRBJ2-1	TRBD2	CASSNRSRGGYNEQFF	TGTGCCAGCAGCAACCGCTCCCGGGGGGGCTACAATGAGCAGTTCTTC
13	NA	TRBV6-4	TRBJ1-4	NA	CASSDSLGEKLFF	TGTGCCAGCAGTGACTCGCTGGGGGAAAAACTGTTTTTT
14	NA	TRBV2	TRBJ2-5	NA	CASSAFQASETQYF	TGTGCCAGCAGTGCATTTCAGGCGTCGGAGACCCAGTACTTC
14	NA	TRBV11-2	TRBJ2-7	TRBD2	CASSQAGGPYEQYF	TGTGCCAGCAGCCAAGCGGGAGGGCCCTACGAGCAGTACTTC
14	NA	TRBV5-1	TRBJ1-2	TRBD1	CASSLQGANYGYTF	TGCGCCAGCAGCTTGCAGGGGGCGAACTATGGCTACACCTTC
15	NA	TRBV7-6	TRBJ2-1	TRBD2	CASSLGTSVYNEQFF	TGTGCCAGCAGCTTAGGGACTAGCGTTTACAATGAGCAGTTCTTC
15	NA	TRBV5-4	TRBJ2-1	NA	CASSQDWDSYNEQFF	TGTGCCAGCAGCCAGGACTGGGACTCCTACAATGAGCAGTTCTTC
16	NA	TRBV5-1	TRBJ1-4	NA	CASSLVAARGSEKLFF	TGCGCCAGCAGCTTGGTTGCCGCCAGGGGAAGTGAAAAACTGTTTTTT